The 22 T cell receptor beta chains given below trace back to one sample, sequenced in a study of regulatory T cells in long-lasting Graves disease. Time point specified: persistent/refractory GD, antithyroid drugs over 5 years with positive TRAb. PBMC-extracted RNA yielded the TCR library. Relying on iRepertoire HTBI primers and Arm-PCR of CDR3 regions, the team built TCR beta libraries. Each CDR3 protein gets one entry after TCRdb re-called the multiplex PCR reads with MiXCR. The sample contains fewer than 400,000 distinct CDR3 sequences, under 25% of which appear only once. The specimen comprised peripheral blood mononuclear cells (PBMCs), sampled when the disease was refractory, from a patient treated with antithyroid drugs. These receptors were collected from a female donor with Graves disease.

A single count supports this clonotype. This chain joins TRBV6-2 or TRBV6-3 and TRBJ2-1; 15 positions match TRBD2. V gave up 5 bases and J gave up 6 bases; unmatched junction bases: 8. The CDR3 covers 17 residues. The germline V gene has CDR1 MNHEY and CDR2 SVGEGT. The chain's CDR3 is CASSRGLAGGPSNEQFF. The CDR3 region has the DNA TGTGCCAGCAGTCGAGGACTAGCGGGAGGGCCTAGCAATGAGCAGTTCTTC.

This clonotype turned up a few times. The genes are TRBV7-8 and TRBJ2-7; D assignment may be TRBD1 or TRBD2 (5 bases each). The CDR3 is 15 residues long. Germline loops: CDR1 SGHVS, CDR2 FQNEAQ. V was trimmed by 4 bases and J by 1 base, leaving 14 bases between them. The CDR3 loop is CASSSSWDQSYEQYF. The CDR3 DNA reads as TGTGCCAGCAGCTCGAGTTGGGACCAGTCCTACGAGCAGTACTTC.

This clonotype was detected ten times or more. CDR3 coding DNA: TGTGCCAGCAGTTTCCTCCAGGGGGGAGTTCAGCCCCAGCATTTT. It translates to CASSFLQGGVQPQHF. The V call is TRBV28, the J call TRBJ1-5, with 7 bases that match TRBD1. V was pared by 3 bases and J by 6 bases, with 8 bases of the junction left unmatched. Germline V gene sequence: CDR1 MDHEN, CDR2 SYDVKM. CDR3 length equals 15 residues.

The chain combines TRBV4-3 with TRBJ1-4; possible D gene TRBD1, 5 bases. The CDR3 has 16 amino acids. Germline V gene data show CDR1 as LGHNA and CDR2 as YSLEER. V lost 1 base and J 8 bases, leaving 17 bases between the germline ends. For the CDR3, the DNA is TGCGCCAGCAGCCAAGGCCGGACGGGGGGAGTGGAAAAACTGTTTTTT. Its protein product is CASSQGRTGGVEKLFF.

The chain carries TRBV24-1 and TRBJ2-1; 10 bases match TRBD2. Per germline, CDR1 KGHDR and CDR2 SFDVKD. J lost 3 bases, V lost 12 bases, and 10 bases had no gene match. The CDR3 has 15 amino acids. CDR3 nucleotides: TGTGCCGCCAAATCCGGGACTAGCGTCTACAATGAGCAGTTCTTC. Protein product: CAAKSGTSVYNEQFF.

This clonotype was seen only a few times. The gene calls are TRBV20-1 and TRBJ2-7, with TRBD2 matching 10 bases. Trimming cost V 1 base and J 2 bases; bases outside gene matches: 14. This CDR3 comprises 18 residues. The germline CDR1 and CDR2 sequences are DFQATT and SNEGSKA (reference sequence). The CDR3 nucleotides read TGCAGTGCTAGAGGATACGAATCGGGACTAGCGTCGACCTACGAGCAGTACTTC. It yields the protein CSARGYESGLASTYEQYF.

This clonotype was recorded a few times. This chain connects TRBV7-9 to TRBJ2-7; weak D call: TRBD2 (5 bases). Germline values: CDR1 SEHNR, CDR2 FQNEAQ (reference sequence). This CDR3 is 12 amino acids long. V was shortened by 3 bases and J by 7 bases, with 10 bases between the two germline ends. CDR3 nucleotide sequence: TGTGCCAGCAGCTTTTCCCGGAGGGAGCAGTACTTC. Translation: CASSFSRREQYF.

This clonotype was recorded a few times. The chain recombines TRBV7-2 with TRBJ1-4; D is unresolved. V was cut by 1 base and J by 4 bases, with 4 bases left in between. Germline values: CDR1 SGHTA, CDR2 FQGNSA. CDR3 length equals 13 residues. The CDR3, as DNA: TGTGCCAGCAGCTTAGGGGATAATGAAAAACTGTTTTTT. The encoded protein is CASSLGDNEKLFF.

This clonotype was found many times. The rearrangement uses TRBV27 and TRBJ1-6; TRBD1 aligns across 9 bases. This CDR3 contains 16 residues. CDR1 and CDR2 (germline): MNHEY, SMNVEV (reference sequence). The V gene end was trimmed by 2 bases and the J gene end by 7 bases; junction bases not matched to a gene: 6. The CDR3 spells CASSLHKQGANSPLHF. CDR3 sequence (DNA): TGTGCCAGCAGTTTACACAAACAGGGGGCGAATTCACCCCTCCACTTT.

This clonotype was detected ten times or more. The chain has TRBV28 and TRBJ2-7, with D uncertain. Trimming cost V 3 bases and J 0 bases, with 6 bases left between them. This CDR3 is 13 amino acids long. Germline assignment: CDR1 MDHEN and CDR2 SYDVKM. CDR3 coding DNA: TGTGCCAGCAGTTTGCAGGTCTCCTACGAGCAGTACTTC. Its protein is CASSLQVSYEQYF.

In the case of this clonotype: A much larger clone sits a single nucleotide away, making a read error possible. This sequence joins TRBV28 and TRBJ2-6; TRBD1 might be the D (5 bases). Germline CDR1 is MDHEN and CDR2 is SYDVKM. The length of the CDR3 is 18 residues. This CDR3 is CASSPKQEWVSGANVLAF. The DNA of the CDR3 is TGTGCCAGCAGCCCAAAACAGGAGTGGGTATCTGGGGCCAACGTCCTGGCTTTC.

The gene calls are TRBV5-4 and TRBJ2-5, with D maybe TRBD2 (8 bases). Germline CDR1 and CDR2: SGHNT and YYREEE (reference sequence). Deletions cut 4 bases from V and 9 bases from J, with 19 bases between. The CDR3 length is 14 residues. The CDR3 loop is CASSQGVAGRAQYF. The CDR3 nucleotides are TGTGCCAGCAGCCAGGGGGTAGCGGGAAGAGCCCAGTACTTC.

The chain couples TRBV6-1 to TRBJ1-1; D is uncertain. The length of the CDR3 is 15 residues. Per the germline V gene, CDR1 is MNHNS and CDR2 is SASEGT. Trimming removed 6 bases at V and 0 bases at J, with 14 bases between. In DNA form, the CDR3 reads TGTGCCAGCAGATGGGCATCACTCATGAACACTGAAGCTTTCTTT. Residues: CASRWASLMNTEAFF.

This clonotype was counted ten times or more. V usage is TRBV12-3 or TRBV12-4 and J usage is TRBJ1-4; D is unclear. This CDR3 contains 14 residues. Trimming stripped 4 bases from V and 4 bases from J, with 10 bases between. The CDR3 reads CASSSGVVNEKLFF. Written as DNA, the CDR3 is TGTGCCAGCAGTTCCGGGGTTGTTAATGAAAAACTGTTTTTT.

This chain joins TRBV7-9 and TRBJ1-1; possible D gene TRBD1, 5 bases. The V and J ends lost 3 bases and 1 base respectively, with 21 bases between them. The germline V gene encodes CDR1 SEHNR and CDR2 FQNEAQ (reference sequence). This CDR3 is 18 amino acids long. CDR3 protein: CASSFRAASRGGNTEAFF. In nucleotides, the CDR3 is TGTGCCAGCAGCTTTCGGGCGGCGTCTAGGGGCGGGAACACTGAAGCTTTCTTT.

This sequence joins TRBV6-1 and TRBJ1-4; tentative D call: TRBD1 (6 bases). The CDR3 length is 16 residues. Trimming removed 5 bases at V and 8 bases at J, with 21 bases between. Germline values: CDR1 MNHNS, CDR2 SASEGT. CDR3 nucleotide sequence: TGTGCCAGCAGTTATTTCGCTTGGGGGGCGCACGAAAAACTGTTTTTT. Protein: CASSYFAWGAHEKLFF.

This clonotype was counted many times. The gene calls are TRBV7-2 and TRBJ2-5, with 9 bases that match TRBD2. Germline lookup yields CDR1 SGHTA and CDR2 FQGNSA. The CDR3 has 17 residues. With 1 base clipped from V and 9 bases from J, the junction kept 15 bases outside the gene matches. The DNA for the CDR3 is TGTGCCAGCAGCTTAGATCCGGCTAGCGGGGCCGTTGGGGCCCAGTACTTC. This gives the protein CASSLDPASGAVGAQYF. Based on the CDR3 plus reference TRBV7-2 and TRBJ2-5, the full variable domain is GAGVSQSPSNKVTEKGKDVELRCDPISGHTALYWYRQSLGQGLEFLIYFQGNSAPDKSGLPSDRFSAERTGGSVSTLTIQRTQQEDSAVYLCASSLDPASGAVGAQYFGPGTRLLVL.

The rearrangement links TRBV27 to TRBJ2-1, with 12 nucleotides matching TRBD2. The germline CDR1 and CDR2 sequences are MNHEY and SMNVEV (reference sequence). This CDR3 contains 15 residues. V lost 5 bases and J lost 4; bases outside the gene matches: 3. CDR3 protein: CASSNGLAGYNEQFF. The CDR3 nucleotides read TGTGCCAGCAGTAATGGACTAGCGGGATACAATGAGCAGTTCTTC.

This chain links TRBV12-3 or TRBV12-4 with TRBJ1-2, with TRBD1 as a possible D gene (5 bases). Trimming took 8 bases from V and 3 from J, leaving 16 bases between them. CDR3 size: 14 residues. The CDR3 nucleotides are TGTGCCAGCTTACAACAGGTTTCTGACTATGGCTACACCTTC. Its protein product is CASLQQVSDYGYTF.

A note on this clonotype: Germline is not matched at one junction end, which may reflect a read error. V usage is TRBV20-1 and J usage is TRBJ1-2, with a possible D match to TRBD1 (5 bases). CDR3 length: 10 amino acids. The germline V gene encodes CDR1 DFQATT and CDR2 SNEGSKA (reference sequence). Written as DNA, the CDR3 is TGCGGGGCCCAAGGGAGCAAAAGCGGCTTC. Translated, it gives CGAQGSKSGF.

The chain joins TRBV2 to TRBJ2-5; TRBD2 agrees at 16 bases. The CDR3 extends over 17 amino acids. V was clipped by 6 bases and J by 5 bases; unmatched bases: 9. The germline gives CDR1 SNHLY, CDR2 FYNNEI. CDR3 DNA sequence: TGTGCCAGCAGGGGAACAGAGGGACTAGCGGGAGGGGAGACCCAGTACTTC. This sequence encodes CASRGTEGLAGGETQYF.

This clonotype was picked up many times. The chain couples TRBV5-1 to TRBJ2-7; 10 positions match TRBD1. This CDR3 comprises 18 residues. The V gene end was trimmed by 4 bases and the J gene end by 4 bases; junction bases not matched to a gene: 17. Per the germline V gene, CDR1 is SGHRS and CDR2 is YFSETQ. The CDR3 spells CASSRSTPGQGDTYEQYF. In DNA, the CDR3 is TGCGCCAGCAGCCGTTCAACCCCCGGACAGGGGGATACTTACGAGCAGTACTTC. The whole variable domain, filled in from reference TRBV5-1 and TRBJ2-7, reads KAGVTQTPRYLIKTRGQQVTLSCSPISGHRSVSWYQQTPGQGLQFLFEYFSETQRNKGNFPGRFSGRQFSNSRSEMNVSTLELGDSALYLCASSRSTPGQGDTYEQYFGPGTRLTVT.